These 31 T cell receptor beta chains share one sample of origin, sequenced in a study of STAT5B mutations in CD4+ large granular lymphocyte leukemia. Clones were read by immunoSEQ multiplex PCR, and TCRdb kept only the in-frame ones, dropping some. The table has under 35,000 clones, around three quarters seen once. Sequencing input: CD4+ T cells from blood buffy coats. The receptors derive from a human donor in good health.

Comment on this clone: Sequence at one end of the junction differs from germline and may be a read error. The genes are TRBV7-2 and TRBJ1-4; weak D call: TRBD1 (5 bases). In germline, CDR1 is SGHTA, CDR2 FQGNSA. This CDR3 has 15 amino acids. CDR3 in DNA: TGTGCCAGCAGCCGCCGCAAGGGGTCTAATGAAAGACTGTTTTTT. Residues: CASSRRKGSNERLFF.

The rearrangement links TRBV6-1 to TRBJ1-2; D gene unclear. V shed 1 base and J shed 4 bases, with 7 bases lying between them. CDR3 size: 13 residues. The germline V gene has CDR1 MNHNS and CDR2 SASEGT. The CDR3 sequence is CASSEGRTYGYTF. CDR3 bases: TGTGCCAGCAGTGAAGGCAGAACCTATGGCTACACCTTC.

CDR3 residues: CASSPSTDFYGYTF. The CDR3 DNA reads as TGTGCCAGTAGCCCATCGACAGACTTCTATGGCTACACCTTC. This chain links TRBV19 with TRBJ1-2; D perhaps matches TRBD1 (5 bases). This CDR3 region has 14 residues. V was trimmed by 6 bases and J by 4 bases, leaving 15 bases between them. CDR1 LNHDA and CDR2 SQIVND come from the germline V gene (reference sequence). Together with reference TRBV19 and TRBJ1-2, the CDR3 gives the full variable domain: DGGITQSPKYLFRKEGQNVTLSCEQNLNHDAMYWYRQDPGQGLRLIYYSQIVNDFQKGDIAEGYSVSREKKESFPLTVTSAQKNPTAFYLCASSPSTDFYGYTFGSGTRLTVV.

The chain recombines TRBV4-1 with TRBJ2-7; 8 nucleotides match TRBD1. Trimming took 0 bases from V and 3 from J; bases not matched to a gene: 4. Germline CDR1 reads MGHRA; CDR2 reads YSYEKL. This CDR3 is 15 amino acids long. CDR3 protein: CASSQEQGVGYEQYF. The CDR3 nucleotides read TGCGCCAGCAGCCAAGAACAGGGGGTAGGCTACGAGCAGTACTTC.

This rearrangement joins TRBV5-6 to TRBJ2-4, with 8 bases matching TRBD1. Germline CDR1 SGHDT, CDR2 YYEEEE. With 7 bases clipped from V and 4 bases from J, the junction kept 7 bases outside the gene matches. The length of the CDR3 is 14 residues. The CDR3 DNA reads TGTGCCAGCCAAACGAGGGACAGGAAAAACATTCAGTACTTC. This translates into CASQTRDRKNIQYF.

The CDR3 spells CASSRGTLTDTQYF. The CDR3 bases are TGCGCCAGCAGCCGCGGGACTCTCACAGATACGCAGTATTTT. V is TRBV5-1 and J is TRBJ2-3; possible D gene TRBD2, 6 bases. The CDR3 spans 14 residues. V was clipped by 4 bases and J by 2 bases, with 11 bases between them. Germline CDR1 SGHRS, CDR2 YFSETQ. Supplemented by reference TRBV5-1 and TRBJ2-3, the full variable domain reads KAGVTQTPRYLIKTRGQQVTLSCSPISGHRSVSWYQQTPGQGLQFLFEYFSETQRNKGNFPGRFSGRQFSNSRSEMNVSTLELGDSALYLCASSRGTLTDTQYFGPGTRLTVL.

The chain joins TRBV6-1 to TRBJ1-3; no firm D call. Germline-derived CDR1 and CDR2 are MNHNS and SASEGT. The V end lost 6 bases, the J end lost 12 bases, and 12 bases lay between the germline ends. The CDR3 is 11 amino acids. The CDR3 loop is CASRELTRIYF. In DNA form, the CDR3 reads TGTGCCAGCAGGGAACTGACACGCATATATTTT.

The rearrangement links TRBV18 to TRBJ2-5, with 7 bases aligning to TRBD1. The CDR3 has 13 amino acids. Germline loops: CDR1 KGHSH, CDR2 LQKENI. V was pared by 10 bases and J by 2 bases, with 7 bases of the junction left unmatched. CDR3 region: CATTKDRQETQYF. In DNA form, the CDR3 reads TGTGCCACCACGAAGGACAGGCAAGAGACCCAGTACTTC.

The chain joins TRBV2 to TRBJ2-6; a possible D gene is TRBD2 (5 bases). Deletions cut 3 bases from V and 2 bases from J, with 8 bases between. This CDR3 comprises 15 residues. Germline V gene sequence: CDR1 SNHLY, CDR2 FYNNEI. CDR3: CASSETGAGANVLTF. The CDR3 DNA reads TGTGCCAGCAGTGAGACCGGGGCTGGGGCCAACGTCCTGACTTTC. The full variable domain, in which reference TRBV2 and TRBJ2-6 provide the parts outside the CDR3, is EPEVTQTPSHQVTQMGQEVILRCVPISNHLYFYWYRQILGQKVEFLVSFYNNEISEKSEIFDDQFSVERPDGSNFTLKIRSTKLEDSAMYFCASSETGAGANVLTFGAGSRLTVL.

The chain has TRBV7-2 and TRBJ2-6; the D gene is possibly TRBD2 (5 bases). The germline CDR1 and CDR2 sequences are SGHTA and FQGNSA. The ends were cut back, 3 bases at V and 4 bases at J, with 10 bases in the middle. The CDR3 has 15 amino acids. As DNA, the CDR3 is TGTGCCAGCAGCTTGGCGAGGGCGGGGGCCAACGTCCTGACTTTC. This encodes CASSLARAGANVLTF.

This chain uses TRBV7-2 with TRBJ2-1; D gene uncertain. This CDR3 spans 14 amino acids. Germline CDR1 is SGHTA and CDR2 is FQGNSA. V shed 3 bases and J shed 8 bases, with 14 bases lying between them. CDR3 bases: TGTGCCAGCAGCTTTAATGGTCGTCGGGATGAGCAGTTCTTC. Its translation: CASSFNGRRDEQFF.

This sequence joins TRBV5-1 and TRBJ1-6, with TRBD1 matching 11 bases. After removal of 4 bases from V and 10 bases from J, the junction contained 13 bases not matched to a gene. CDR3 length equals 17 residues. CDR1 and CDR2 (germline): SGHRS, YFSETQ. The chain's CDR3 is CASSTVTGTGGRSPLHF. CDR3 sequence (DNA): TGCGCCAGCAGCACGGTCACCGGGACAGGGGGGCGATCACCCCTCCACTTT. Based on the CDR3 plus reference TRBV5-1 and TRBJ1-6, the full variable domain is KAGVTQTPRYLIKTRGQQVTLSCSPISGHRSVSWYQQTPGQGLQFLFEYFSETQRNKGNFPGRFSGRQFSNSRSEMNVSTLELGDSALYLCASSTVTGTGGRSPLHFGNGTRLTVT.

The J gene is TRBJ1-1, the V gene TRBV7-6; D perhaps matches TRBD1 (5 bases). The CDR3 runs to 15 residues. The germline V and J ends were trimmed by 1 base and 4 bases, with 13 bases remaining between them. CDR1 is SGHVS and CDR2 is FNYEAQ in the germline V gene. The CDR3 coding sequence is TGTGCCAGCAGCTTAGGAGGGGTGTTATCCACTGAAGCTTTCTTT. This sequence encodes CASSLGGVLSTEAFF.

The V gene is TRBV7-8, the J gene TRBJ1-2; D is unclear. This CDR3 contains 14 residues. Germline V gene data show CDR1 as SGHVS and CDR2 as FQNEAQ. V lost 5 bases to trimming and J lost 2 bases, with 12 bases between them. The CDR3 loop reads CASSRTAGNYGYTF. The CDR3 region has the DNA TGTGCCAGCAGCCGGACGGCGGGGAACTATGGCTACACCTTC.

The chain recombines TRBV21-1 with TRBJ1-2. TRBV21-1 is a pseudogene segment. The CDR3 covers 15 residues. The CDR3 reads CASSRKGGKLYGYTF. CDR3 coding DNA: TGTGCCAGCAGCCGCAAAGGGGGGAAACTCTATGGCTACACCTTC.

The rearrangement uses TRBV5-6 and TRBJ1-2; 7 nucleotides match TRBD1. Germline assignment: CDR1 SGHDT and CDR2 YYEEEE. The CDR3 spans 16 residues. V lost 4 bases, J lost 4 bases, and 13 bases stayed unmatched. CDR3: CASSPGTALRSYGYTF. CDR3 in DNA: TGTGCCAGCAGCCCGGGGACAGCTTTAAGGAGCTATGGCTACACCTTC.

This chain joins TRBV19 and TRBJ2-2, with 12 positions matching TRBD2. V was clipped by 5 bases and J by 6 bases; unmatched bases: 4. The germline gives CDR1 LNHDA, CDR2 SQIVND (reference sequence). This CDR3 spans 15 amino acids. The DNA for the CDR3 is TGTGCCAGTAGTCCGCGACTAGCGGGAGCCGGGGAGCTGTTTTTT. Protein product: CASSPRLAGAGELFF.

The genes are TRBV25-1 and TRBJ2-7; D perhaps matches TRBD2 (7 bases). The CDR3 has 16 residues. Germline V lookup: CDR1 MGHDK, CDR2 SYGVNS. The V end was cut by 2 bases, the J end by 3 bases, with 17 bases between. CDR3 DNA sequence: TGTGCCAGCAGTGAAACGGGCAGGGGACTAAACTACGAGCAGTACTTC. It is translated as CASSETGRGLNYEQYF.

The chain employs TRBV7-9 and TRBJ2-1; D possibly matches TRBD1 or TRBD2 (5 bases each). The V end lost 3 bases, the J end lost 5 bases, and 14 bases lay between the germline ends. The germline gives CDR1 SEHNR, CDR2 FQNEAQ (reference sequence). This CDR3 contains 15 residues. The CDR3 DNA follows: TGTGCCAGCAGCTTCGGGACCCTCGCGAACAATGAGCAGTTCTTC. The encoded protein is CASSFGTLANNEQFF.

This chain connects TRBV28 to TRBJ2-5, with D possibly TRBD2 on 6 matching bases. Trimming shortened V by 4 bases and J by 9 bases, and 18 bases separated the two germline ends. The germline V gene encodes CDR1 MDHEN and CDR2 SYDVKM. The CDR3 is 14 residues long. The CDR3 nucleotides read TGTGCCAGCAGTTACGCTACAGGACTAAGGCCCCAGTACTTC. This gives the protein CASSYATGLRPQYF.

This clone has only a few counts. CDR3 nucleotide sequence: TGTGCCAGCAGTGGGGACAGGGTCTACGAGCAGTACTTC. Protein product: CASSGDRVYEQYF. The chain recombines TRBV2 with TRBJ2-7, with 9 bases that match TRBD1. Trimming took 4 bases from V and 3 from J; bases not matched to a gene: 1. Germline-derived CDR1 and CDR2 are SNHLY and FYNNEI. The CDR3 runs 13 residues.

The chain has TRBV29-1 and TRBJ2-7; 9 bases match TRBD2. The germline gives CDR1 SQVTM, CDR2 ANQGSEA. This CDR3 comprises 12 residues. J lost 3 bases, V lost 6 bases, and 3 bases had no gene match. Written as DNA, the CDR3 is TGCAGCGTCGCGGGGGGGGGCTACGAGCAGTACTTC. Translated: CSVAGGGYEQYF.

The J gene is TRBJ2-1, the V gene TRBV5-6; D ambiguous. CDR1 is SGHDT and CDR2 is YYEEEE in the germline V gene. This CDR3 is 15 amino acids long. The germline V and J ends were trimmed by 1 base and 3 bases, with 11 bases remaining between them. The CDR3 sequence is CASSLLTPGYNEQFF. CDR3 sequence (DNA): TGTGCCAGCAGCTTGTTGACCCCCGGCTACAATGAGCAGTTCTTC.

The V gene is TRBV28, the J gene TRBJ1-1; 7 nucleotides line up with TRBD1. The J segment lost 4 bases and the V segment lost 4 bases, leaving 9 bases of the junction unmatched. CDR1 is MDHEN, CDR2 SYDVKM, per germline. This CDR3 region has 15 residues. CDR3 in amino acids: CASSYSGAGGTEAFF. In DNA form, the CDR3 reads TGTGCCAGCAGTTACTCGGGGGCAGGGGGCACTGAAGCTTTCTTT.

CDR3 protein: CASSWGRHGYTF. CDR3 nucleotides: TGTGCCAGCAGCTGGGGCAGACATGGCTACACCTTC. The V gene is TRBV28, the J gene TRBJ1-2, with D tentatively TRBD1 (5 bases). The CDR3 length is 12 residues. V shed 6 bases and J shed 6 bases, with 11 bases lying between them. The germline gives CDR1 MDHEN, CDR2 SYDVKM.

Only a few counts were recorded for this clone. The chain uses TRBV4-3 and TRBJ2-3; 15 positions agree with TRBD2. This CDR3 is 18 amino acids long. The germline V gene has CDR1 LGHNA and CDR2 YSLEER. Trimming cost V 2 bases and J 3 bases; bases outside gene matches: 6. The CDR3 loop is CASSQSWTSGGVTDTQYF. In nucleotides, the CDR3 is TGCGCCAGCAGCCAATCCTGGACTAGCGGGGGGGTGACAGATACGCAGTATTTT.

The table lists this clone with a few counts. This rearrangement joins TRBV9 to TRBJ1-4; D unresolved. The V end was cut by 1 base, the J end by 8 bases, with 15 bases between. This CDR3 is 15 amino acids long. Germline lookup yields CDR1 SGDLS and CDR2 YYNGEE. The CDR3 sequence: CASSVNISPTEKLFF. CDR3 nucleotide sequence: TGTGCCAGCAGCGTAAACATCTCGCCAACCGAAAAACTGTTTTTT.

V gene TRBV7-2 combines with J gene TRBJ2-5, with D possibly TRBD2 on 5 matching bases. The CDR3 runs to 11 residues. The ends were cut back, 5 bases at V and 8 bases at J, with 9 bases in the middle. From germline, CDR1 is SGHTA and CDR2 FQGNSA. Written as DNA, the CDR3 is TGTGCCAGCAGCCTCGGGGTAACCCAGTACTTC. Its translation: CASSLGVTQYF.

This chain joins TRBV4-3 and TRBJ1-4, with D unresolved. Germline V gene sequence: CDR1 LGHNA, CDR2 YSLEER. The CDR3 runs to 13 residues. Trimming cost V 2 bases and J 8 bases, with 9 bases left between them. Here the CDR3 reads CASSQSTGEKLFF. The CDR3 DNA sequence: TGCGCCAGCAGCCAATCCACGGGCGAAAAACTGTTTTTT.

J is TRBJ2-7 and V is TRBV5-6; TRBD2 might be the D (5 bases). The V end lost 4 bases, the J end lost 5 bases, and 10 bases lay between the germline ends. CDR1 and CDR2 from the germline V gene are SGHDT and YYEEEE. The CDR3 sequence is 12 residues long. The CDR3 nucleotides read TGTGCCAGCAGCCCTGGGAGACACGAGCAGTACTTC. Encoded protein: CASSPGRHEQYF.

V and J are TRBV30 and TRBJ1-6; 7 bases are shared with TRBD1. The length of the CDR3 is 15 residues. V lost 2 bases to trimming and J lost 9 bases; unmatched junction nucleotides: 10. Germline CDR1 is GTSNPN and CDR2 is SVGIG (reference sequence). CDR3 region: CAWSTRQGRGSPLHF. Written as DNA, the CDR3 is TGTGCCTGGAGTACCCGACAGGGCCGGGGTTCACCCCTCCACTTT.